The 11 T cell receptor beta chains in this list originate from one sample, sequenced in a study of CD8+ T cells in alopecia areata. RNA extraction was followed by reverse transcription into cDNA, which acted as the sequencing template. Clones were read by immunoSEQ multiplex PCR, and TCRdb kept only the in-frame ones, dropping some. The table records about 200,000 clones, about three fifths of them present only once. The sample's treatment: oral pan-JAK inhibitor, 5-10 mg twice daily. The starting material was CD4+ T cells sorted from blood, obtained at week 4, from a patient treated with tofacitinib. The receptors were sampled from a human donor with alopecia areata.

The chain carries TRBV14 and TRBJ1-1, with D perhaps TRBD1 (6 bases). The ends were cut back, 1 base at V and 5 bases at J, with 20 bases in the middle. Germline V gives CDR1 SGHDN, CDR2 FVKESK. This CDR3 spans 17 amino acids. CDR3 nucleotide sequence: TGTGCCAGCAGCCAAGTATTTTGGTCGGGGGCGCGGACTGAAGCTTTCTTT. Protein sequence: CASSQVFWSGARTEAFF.

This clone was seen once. The chain's CDR3 is CASSLASSYNEQFF. The CDR3 nucleotides are TGCGCCAGCAGCTTGGCCTCATCCTACAATGAGCAGTTCTTC. The V gene is TRBV5-1, the J gene TRBJ2-1; D is uncertain. This CDR3 region has 14 residues. Trimming cost V 0 bases and J 1 base, with 5 bases left between them. Germline values: CDR1 SGHRS, CDR2 YFSETQ.

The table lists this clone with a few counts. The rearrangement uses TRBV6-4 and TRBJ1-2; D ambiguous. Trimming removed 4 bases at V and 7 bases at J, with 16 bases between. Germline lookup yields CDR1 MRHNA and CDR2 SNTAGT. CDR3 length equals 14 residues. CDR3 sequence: CASSANPPGGGYTF. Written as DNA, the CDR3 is TGTGCCAGCAGTGCCAACCCCCCGGGAGGTGGCTACACCTTC.

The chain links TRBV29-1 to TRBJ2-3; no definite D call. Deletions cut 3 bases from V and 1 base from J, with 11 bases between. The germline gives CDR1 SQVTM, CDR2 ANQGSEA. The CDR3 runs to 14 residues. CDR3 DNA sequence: TGCAGCGTTGAGCGGTCGTTCGGCACAGATACGCAGTATTTT. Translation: CSVERSFGTDTQYF.

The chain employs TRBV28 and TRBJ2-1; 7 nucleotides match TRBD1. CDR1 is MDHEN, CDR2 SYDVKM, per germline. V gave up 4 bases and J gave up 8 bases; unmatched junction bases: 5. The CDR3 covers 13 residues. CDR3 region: CASSSQGMDEQFF. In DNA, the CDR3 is TGTGCCAGCAGTTCACAGGGGATGGATGAGCAGTTCTTC.

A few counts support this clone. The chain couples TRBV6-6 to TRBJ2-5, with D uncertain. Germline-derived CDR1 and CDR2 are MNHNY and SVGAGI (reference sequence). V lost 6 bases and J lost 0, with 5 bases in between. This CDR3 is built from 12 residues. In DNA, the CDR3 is TGTGCCAGCAGGAGCTACCAAGAGACCCAGTACTTC. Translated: CASRSYQETQYF.

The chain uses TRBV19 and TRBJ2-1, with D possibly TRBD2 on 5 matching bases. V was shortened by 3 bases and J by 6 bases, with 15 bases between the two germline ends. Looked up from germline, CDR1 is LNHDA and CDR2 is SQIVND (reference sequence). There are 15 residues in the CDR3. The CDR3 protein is CASSMRTAEGNEQFF. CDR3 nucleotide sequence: TGTGCCAGTAGTATGCGGACGGCTGAGGGCAATGAGCAGTTCTTC.

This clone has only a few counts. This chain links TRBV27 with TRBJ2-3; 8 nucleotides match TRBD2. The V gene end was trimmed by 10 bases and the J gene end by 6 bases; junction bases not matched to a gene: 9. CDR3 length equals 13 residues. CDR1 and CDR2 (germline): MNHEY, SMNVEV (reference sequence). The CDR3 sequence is CATSGGLRDTQYF. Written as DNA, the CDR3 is TGTGCCACGTCGGGGGGGCTACGGGATACGCAGTATTTT.

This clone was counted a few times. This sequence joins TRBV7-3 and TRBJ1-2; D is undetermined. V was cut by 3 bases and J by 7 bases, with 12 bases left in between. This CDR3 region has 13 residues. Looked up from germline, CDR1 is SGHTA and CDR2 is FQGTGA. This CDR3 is CASSLSAAGGYTF. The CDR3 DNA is TGTGCCAGCAGCTTGAGCGCAGCGGGTGGCTACACCTTC. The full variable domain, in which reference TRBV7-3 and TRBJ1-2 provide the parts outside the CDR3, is GAGVSQTPSNKVTEKGKYVELRCDPISGHTALYWYRQSLGQGPEFLIYFQGTGAADDSGLPNDRFFAVRPEGSVSTLKIQRTERGDSAVYLCASSLSAAGGYTFGSGTRLTVV.

This CDR3 reads CAWSEGRGYTF. The CDR3 DNA follows: TGTGCCTGGAGTGAGGGCCGTGGCTACACCTTC. V is TRBV30 and J is TRBJ1-2; D gene unclear. This CDR3 is 11 amino acids long. V lost 1 base and J lost 7, with 7 bases in between. Germline values: CDR1 GTSNPN, CDR2 SVGIG (reference sequence).

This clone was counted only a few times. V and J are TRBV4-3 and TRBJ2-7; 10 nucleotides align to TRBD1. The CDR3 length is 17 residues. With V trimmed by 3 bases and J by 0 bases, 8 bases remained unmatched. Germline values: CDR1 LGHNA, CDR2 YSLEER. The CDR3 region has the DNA TGCGCCAGCAGCCATAGGATCGGACAGGGGGACTCCTACGAGCAGTACTTC. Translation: CASSHRIGQGDSYEQYF.